This TCR beta chain was sequenced for a study of CD4+ T cells in melanoma (dated by TCRdb to between 2022 and 2023). With regard to the full study: Neoantigen-specific CD4+ T cells in human melanoma were investigated in the study. Broad study findings and their caveats: The report described a correlation between neoantigen-specific CD4+ T cells and the function of CD8+ T cells, macrophages and B cells. Diverse differentiation states were reported to be shown by neoantigen-specific CD4+ T cells in melanoma.

The germline V gene yields SGHRS for CDR1 and YFSETQ for CDR2. From cysteine to phenylalanine, the CDR3 is 15 amino acids long. The sequence is cut down to CDR3 DNA, 45 bases in frame from base 1. The junction carries 14 bases between V and J, which are trimmed by 1 base and 4 bases respectively. The method was the immunoSEQ multiplex PCR assay. Here the immuneACCESS table is served through TCRdb, limited to in-frame sequences with V and J called. Missing clones are a known gap in these copies; in checked studies unresolved V genes cover under half, and the rest lacks a known reason. The sample includes 13,000 to 15,000 clones, with around two thirds observed a single time. The ten top clones hold approximately 20% of the sample. This clone was seen only a few times. This receptor's antigen is unknown. No base quality values were provided; no much bigger clone lies one nucleotide off. The donors were melanoma patients.

Recombination joined TRBV5-1 with TRBJ1-1; tentative D gene TRBD1, with 5 bases matching. This TCR came from a human donor with melanoma. The sample taken for sequencing was cells from a culture (not recorded whether cultured in vitro). DNA sequence: TGCGCCAGCAGCTTGCTCACGGGGCGAGGCACTGAAGCTTTCTTT. It specifies CASSLLTGRGTEAFF.